These 6 T cell receptor beta chains were sequenced from one sample in a study of blood T cell repertoires in COVID-19. TCRdb keeps only in-frame clones here, not all; method: immunoSEQ multiplex PCR. The repertoire holds tens of thousands of clones, with approximately 82% as singletons. Sequencing input: peripheral blood. The receptors here all came from a man aged 55 to 69 with acute or convalescent COVID-19.

This sequence joins TRBV5-1 and TRBJ1-1; 7 bases match TRBD1. The germline V gene encodes CDR1 SGHRS and CDR2 YFSETQ. The length of the CDR3 is 15 residues. J was trimmed by 5 bases and V by 4 bases; bases with no gene match: 11. The CDR3 coding sequence is TGCGCCAGCAGCCTGCAAACAGGGGTCCGGACTGAAGCTTTCTTT. Translation gives CASSLQTGVRTEAFF. Drawing the rest from reference TRBV5-1 and TRBJ1-1, the complete variable domain is KAGVTQTPRYLIKTRGQQVTLSCSPISGHRSVSWYQQTPGQGLQFLFEYFSETQRNKGNFPGRFSGRQFSNSRSEMNVSTLELGDSALYLCASSLQTGVRTEAFFGQGTRLTVV.

The chain carries TRBV7-9 and TRBJ2-2; D possibly corresponds to TRBD2 (6 bases). Germline CDR1 reads SEHNR; CDR2 reads FQNEAQ (reference sequence). This CDR3 is 15 amino acids long. V was cut by 2 bases and J by 4 bases, with 11 bases left in between. In DNA form, the CDR3 reads TGTGCCAGCAGCTTACGGGCCGGGGGCACCGGGGAGCTGTTTTTT. It specifies CASSLRAGGTGELFF.

This chain uses TRBV2 with TRBJ2-7; 8 bases match TRBD2. After removal of 3 bases from V and 2 bases from J, the junction contained 6 bases not matched to a gene. The CDR3 is 15 amino acids. Germline V lookup: CDR1 SNHLY, CDR2 FYNNEI. The CDR3 nucleotides are TGTGCCAGCAGTGAGCGAAGCGGGGGAACCTACGAGCAGTACGTC. Protein sequence: CASSERSGGTYEQYV.

The CDR3 DNA reads TGTGCCAGCAGTTATGAACCCGATGGGACAGGGAAGTACTTC. This translates into CASSYEPDGTGKYF. The chain carries TRBV28 and TRBJ2-5; 9 bases are shared with TRBD1. This CDR3 region has 14 residues. The germline CDR1 and CDR2 sequences are MDHEN and SYDVKM. V gave up 4 bases and J gave up 12 bases; unmatched junction bases: 12.

V gene TRBV6-2 or TRBV6-3 combines with J gene TRBJ2-2; maybe TRBD1 (6 bases). The CDR3 covers 20 residues. V gave up 0 bases and J gave up 5 bases, with 25 bases separating them. Germline values: CDR1 MNHEY, CDR2 SVGEGT. The CDR3, as DNA: TGTGCCAGCAGTTACTCTTTGATCCCAAGCAGGCAGGGGACAACCGGGGAGCTGTTTTTT. It codes for CASSYSLIPSRQGTTGELFF.

The V gene is TRBV3-1 (or the pseudogene TRBV3-2), the J gene TRBJ1-2; 8 nucleotides agree with TRBD1. The germline V gene has CDR1 LGHDT and CDR2 YNNKEL (reference sequence). The J segment lost 6 bases and the V segment lost 4 bases, leaving 10 bases of the junction unmatched. The CDR3 totals 15 residues. The chain's CDR3 is CASSPNRQGNHGYTF. CDR3 nucleotides: TGTGCCAGCAGCCCCAATCGACAGGGGAACCATGGCTACACCTTC.